This T cell receptor (beta chain) was profiled in a study of Graves' ophthalmopathy and Graves' hyperthyroidism (dated by TCRdb to the late 2010s). Regarding the complete study: Peripheral blood was collected at initial diagnosis, before any treatment. To tell Graves' ophthalmopathy apart from Graves' hyperthyroidism, and to predict which patients would progress to ophthalmopathy, the study relied on TCR beta repertoire signatures. In total, around 140 blood samples were TCR-sequenced: around 42 ophthalmopathy, under 80 hyperthyroidism and 17 hyperthyroidism-to-ophthalmopathy patients. To explore V-J signatures that separate ophthalmopathy from hyperthyroidism, a discovery set of more than 95 patients was enrolled, consisting of 40 to 45 with ophthalmopathy and around 57 with stable hyperthyroidism. For independent validation, a separate cohort was made up of some 18 hyperthyroidism patients plus 17 patients who later progressed from hyperthyroidism to ophthalmopathy. In over 5 hyperthyroidism patients, the T-cell repertoire of thyroid tissue was compared with the T-cell repertoire of blood. Following sample collection, hyperthyroidism patients were given methimazole at a starting dose of 30 mg daily, and ophthalmopathy patients were given high-dose intravenous methylprednisolone. The 90 to 100 discovery patients were randomly divided into training and test sets at a 7:3 ratio. Study-wide conclusions, independent of this receptor: In validation, the model predicted ophthalmopathy progression with nearly 71% sensitivity and about 73% specificity; roughly 11 predicted patients were CT-confirmed with GO in a median of 6.5 months. Among expanded thyroid clonotypes with frequency above 0.001, most also showed up in blood, which suggests that blood repertoires may reflect the thyroid immune response. No statistical method was used to set the sample size in advance, and the investigators knew which group each participant was assigned to. In cross-validation, the 13-signature model distinguished ophthalmopathy from stable hyperthyroidism with almost 90% sensitivity and 81.08% specificity, and in the test set the corresponding values were approximately 80% and 68%.

The CDR3 spans 16 residues, from the cysteine through the phenylalanine. The only DNA kept is the CDR3, 48 bases in frame from the first base. Compared with germline, V lacks 4 bases and J lacks 9 bases; bases without a gene match: 10. Per the germline V gene, MNHNS is the CDR1 and SASEGT is the CDR2. The ophthalmopathy patients had moderately to severely active disease, with a Clinical Activity Score of 3 or higher, a NOSPECS grade of 4 or higher, and a disease duration of less than 3 months. Patients with other autoimmune diseases, uncontrolled infections, pregnancy or lactation were excluded from the study. Clinical symptoms, serum thyroxine, TRAb, thyroid ultrasound and orbital computed tomography formed the basis of the diagnosis. Using Ficoll-Paque density gradient centrifugation, PBMCs were isolated from 9 to 10 ml of fresh peripheral blood. Total RNA was extracted with Trizol reagent and quality-checked on an Agilent 2100 Bioanalyzer.

This clonotype turned up a few times. Its target antigen remains unknown. Per-base qualities were not stored, and no clone one base away is much larger. TCR beta CDR3 regions were amplified from RNA transcripts for repertoire sequencing. The first round was an RT-PCR using HTBI primers with the Qiagen OneStep RT-PCR kit, and this first round was followed by a second-round multiplex PCR, then size selection and purification. Libraries were sequenced on an Illumina HiSeq2000 using paired-end 100 bp reads. Concerning the study's data processing: SOAPnuke was used for read processing, and reads with adapters, uncalled bases, a mean Phred below 15, or no exact constant-primer or identifier match were discarded. High-quality paired reads were merged with COPE v1.2.5. Each unique nucleotide sequence was defined as a clonotype, and clonotypes were aligned to IMGT TRB V, D and J references with MiTCR v1.1. The analysis was limited to V-J combinations with a frequency above 0.0001, which together covered more than 98% of repertoires. A TCR clonal expansion and chaos score per V-J combination was defined as the ratio of F50 clonal expansion to chaos observed in the TCRdist matrix. Welch's t-statistics and random forest were used to reduce features to about 14 V-J combinations, which were fed into a naive Bayes classifier. Thyroid-blood repertoire similarity was quantified with the Morisita-Horn index. In TCRdb, the public reads were trimmed at Q25 with fastp and aligned with MiXCR, with productive beta chains retained. Under each unique CDR3 protein, matching rows form one entry showing the most common genes and DNA. Clone size and V and J calls follow TCRdb, not the original study. In all, the sample holds almost 400,000 distinct CDR3 sequences, and around 17% of those were seen once. The ten largest clones capture roughly 1.4% of the sample.

This sequence was found in a woman between 18 and 29 years old with Graves' ophthalmopathy. Donor details come from another sample of the same person, matched by shared clones. Sequencing was done on a sample of peripheral blood. The chain employs TRBV6-1 and TRBJ1-5; 12 bases in the junction line up with TRBD1. The CDR3 has the sequence CASSGGTGGVSRPQHF. The DNA reads as follows: TGTGCCAGCAGTGGAGGGACAGGGGGCGTATCGCGGCCCCAGCATTTT.